These 23 T cell receptor beta chains share one sample of origin, sequenced in a study of blood T cells in healthy people across ages. PCR was performed a second time for about 6 to 12 cycles using a sample-barcoded 5' primer and a J-beta primer mix. TCRdb processed the 5' RACE reads anew with MiXCR; each CDR3 protein has one entry. The top ten clones hold around 30% of a sample with hundreds of thousands of distinct CDR3 sequences, about 62% of them seen once. The sequencing sample was made of blood. These TCRs come from a man aged 30-40 years in good health.

This clonotype appeared a few times. The J gene is TRBJ2-4, the V gene TRBV24-1, with a weak D call TRBD2 (5 bases). The J call may be incorrect, as the DNA end agrees better with TRBJ2-7. Per the germline V gene, CDR1 is KGHDR and CDR2 is SFDVKD. The CDR3 length is 15 residues. CDR3 amino acids: CATSDHGPGAYEQYF. The CDR3 nucleotides read TGTGCCACCAGTGATCATGGACCCGGGGCCTACGAGCAGTACTTC.

The V call is TRBV12-3 or TRBV12-4, the J call TRBJ1-4; D gene ambiguous. The CDR3 extends over 14 amino acids. V was shortened by 3 bases and J by 5 bases, with 10 bases between the two germline ends. The CDR3 sequence is CASSFRLINEKLFF. CDR3 bases: TGTGCCAGCAGTTTCAGGCTTATCAATGAAAAACTGTTTTTT.

This clonotype was seen a handful of times. The J gene is TRBJ2-7, the V gene TRBV20-1; D unclear. The CDR3 runs 13 residues. Germline values: CDR1 DFQATT, CDR2 SNEGSKA (reference sequence). The V gene lost 3 bases and the J gene lost 0 bases, with 9 bases spanning the gap. CDR3 in DNA: TGCAGTGCTAGGGCCCACGTCTCCTACGAGCAGTACTTC. As protein: CSARAHVSYEQYF.

This clonotype was recorded a few times. The chain combines TRBV7-2 with TRBJ2-5; 9 bases are shared with TRBD2. The CDR3 has 16 residues. Germline V CDR1 and CDR2: SGHTA, FQGNSA. V trimming: 5 bases; J trimming: 4 bases; junction bases outside the gene matches: 11. CDR3 region: CASSPNSGTSRETQYF. In DNA form, the CDR3 reads TGTGCCAGCAGCCCAAACTCCGGGACTAGCCGAGAGACCCAGTACTTC. Variable domain in full (rest from reference TRBV7-2 and TRBJ2-5): GAGVSQSPSNKVTEKGKDVELRCDPISGHTALYWYRQSLGQGLEFLIYFQGNSAPDKSGLPSDRFSAERTGGSVSTLTIQRTQQEDSAVYLCASSPNSGTSRETQYFGPGTRLLVL.

This clonotype has more than one count but fewer than ten. The J gene is TRBJ2-6, the V gene TRBV21-1; the table assigns TRBD1, which was not confirmed against the DNA. TRBV21-1 is labeled a pseudogene. The CDR3 is 18 amino acids. As DNA, the CDR3 is TGTGCCAGCAGCAACGAAATCCGGGACAGGACGGGGGCCAACGTCCTGACTTTC. This encodes CASSNEIRDRTGANVLTF.

V is TRBV29-1 and J is TRBJ2-3; possibly TRBD2 for D (6 bases). CDR3 length: 13 residues. With 8 bases removed from V and 0 bases from J, the gap between germline ends came to 12 bases. Germline V gives CDR1 SQVTM, CDR2 ANQGSEA. The CDR3, as DNA: TGCAGCTCCAGCGGGCGTAGCACAGATACGCAGTATTTT. Encoded protein: CSSSGRSTDTQYF.

This clonotype was seen only once. The genes are TRBV10-3 and TRBJ1-2; 7 nucleotides line up with TRBD1. CDR3 size: 15 residues. Germline CDR1 and CDR2: ENHRY and SYGVKD. The V and J ends lost 4 bases and 4 bases, in that order; junction bases with no gene match: 9. CDR3 coding DNA: TGTGCCATCAGTGTCGGGCAGGGGGGTAGCTATGGCTACACCTTC. Protein sequence: CAISVGQGGSYGYTF.

The V call is TRBV12-3 or TRBV12-4, the J call TRBJ2-7; D might be TRBD1 (6 bases). The V gene lost 4 bases and the J gene lost 0 bases, with 10 bases spanning the gap. The CDR3 has 14 amino acids. CDR3 in amino acids: CASSWGTLSYEQYF. CDR3 nucleotides: TGTGCCAGCAGTTGGGGGACACTCTCCTACGAGCAGTACTTC.

The chain employs TRBV4-3 and TRBJ2-5, with TRBD2 matching 11 bases. Germline V lookup: CDR1 LGHNA, CDR2 YSLEER. V shed 3 bases, J shed 2 bases, and the junction held 8 bases outside the gene matches. The CDR3 totals 17 residues. The CDR3 loop is CASSQDPSGGRQETQYF. The CDR3 DNA reads as TGCGCCAGCAGCCAGGACCCTAGCGGGGGGCGACAAGAGACCCAGTACTTC.

V usage is TRBV7-3 and J usage is TRBJ2-1; 12 bases line up with TRBD2. V lost 4 bases to trimming and J lost 0 bases; unmatched junction nucleotides: 10. Germline loops: CDR1 SGHTA, CDR2 FQGTGA. The CDR3 sequence is 19 residues long. The chain's CDR3 is CASSSTSGGSSNSYNEQFF. CDR3 nucleotides: TGTGCCAGCAGCTCAACTAGCGGGGGGAGTAGCAACTCCTACAATGAGCAGTTCTTC.

V and J are TRBV20-1 and TRBJ2-3, with TRBD2 matching over 15 bases. V lost 5 bases to trimming and J lost 0 bases; unmatched junction nucleotides: 9. Germline V gene lookup returns CDR1 DFQATT and CDR2 SNEGSKA (reference sequence). The CDR3 contains 18 residues. CDR3 sequence: CSAAPGLAGGHSTDTQYF. In DNA, the CDR3 is TGCAGTGCTGCCCCGGGACTAGCGGGGGGCCATAGCACAGATACGCAGTATTTT.

The CDR3 region has the DNA TGTGCCAGCAGCTTAGGGGAAACCGAGCAGTTCTTC. Protein: CASSLGETEQFF. The chain carries TRBV5-6 and TRBJ2-1; possible D gene TRBD1, 5 bases. CDR3 length equals 12 residues. Germline lookup yields CDR1 SGHDT and CDR2 YYEEEE. The V and J ends lost 2 bases and 10 bases respectively, with 10 bases between them.

This clonotype was seen a handful of times. V gene TRBV29-1 combines with J gene TRBJ1-2; D is unresolved. From germline, CDR1 is SQVTM and CDR2 ANQGSEA. This CDR3 spans 12 amino acids. Trimming stripped 0 bases from V and 5 bases from J, with 7 bases between. The CDR3 reads CSVEDLTYGYTF. CDR3 DNA sequence: TGCAGCGTTGAAGATCTTACATATGGCTACACCTTC.

This clonotype has only a few counts. The CDR3 DNA follows: TGCAGCGTCTTACCTACTGGGGCCAACGTCCTGACTTTC. Translating gives CSVLPTGANVLTF. The chain carries TRBV29-1 and TRBJ2-6; D ambiguous. The ends were cut back, 6 bases at V and 2 bases at J, with 8 bases in the middle. CDR1 is SQVTM and CDR2 is ANQGSEA in the germline V gene. This CDR3 is 13 amino acids long.

This clonotype was detected a few times. This rearrangement joins TRBV9 to TRBJ1-2, with TRBD1 matching over 10 bases. After removal of 3 bases from V and 7 bases from J, the junction contained 6 bases not matched to a gene. The CDR3 totals 14 residues. CDR1 and CDR2 (germline): SGDLS, YYNGEE. CDR3 in DNA: TGTGCCAGCAGCGGAGGGGACAGGGGAGGTGGCTACACCTTC. It encodes CASSGGDRGGGYTF.

This sequence joins TRBV7-9 and TRBJ1-4, with unresolved D. The germline V gene has CDR1 SEHNR and CDR2 FQNEAQ (reference sequence). The CDR3 is made up of 15 amino acids. V was pared by 6 bases and J by 6 bases, with 17 bases between. CDR3 residues: CASSNTRTSHEKLFF. CDR3 bases: TGTGCCAGCAGTAACACGCGGACTTCTCATGAAAAACTGTTTTTT.

The genes are TRBV5-1 and TRBJ1-2, with a possible D match to TRBD1 (6 bases). Between the trimmed V and J ends, which lost 1 base and 8 bases, there was a span of 15 bases. Per germline, CDR1 SGHRS and CDR2 YFSETQ. This CDR3 region has 14 residues. The CDR3 nucleotides read TGCGCCAGCAGCTTGATAGACGGGGGCCGCGGCTACACCTTC. Its translation is CASSLIDGGRGYTF.

The rearrangement uses TRBV4-3 and TRBJ1-2; D is possibly TRBD1 (5 bases). Per germline, CDR1 LGHNA and CDR2 YSLEER. The V gene lost 5 bases and the J gene lost 6 bases, with 13 bases spanning the gap. The CDR3 has 13 amino acids. The CDR3 coding sequence is TGCGCCAGCAGCGAGGGACGGAGAGATGGCTACACCTTC. Its protein is CASSEGRRDGYTF.

This chain joins TRBV7-6 and TRBJ2-1, with TRBD2 identical over 8 bases. The ends lost 2 bases at V and 4 bases at J; junction bases unmatched: 4. Germline V gives CDR1 SGHVS, CDR2 FNYEAQ. This CDR3 spans 15 amino acids. The chain's CDR3 is CASSLSASGYNEQFF. Here the CDR3 DNA reads TGTGCCAGCAGCTTATCGGCTAGCGGGTACAATGAGCAGTTCTTC.

This clonotype has a handful of counts. V gene TRBV7-3 combines with J gene TRBJ2-7; D tentatively reads TRBD1 or TRBD2 (5 bases each). The V end lost 5 bases, the J end lost 2 bases, and 16 bases lay between the germline ends. The CDR3 is made up of 15 amino acids. The germline CDR1 and CDR2 sequences are SGHTA and FQGTGA. The chain's CDR3 is CASSPLGVRTYEQYF. CDR3 coding DNA: TGTGCCAGCAGCCCACTGGGGGTACGAACCTACGAGCAGTACTTC.

This chain connects TRBV12-3 or TRBV12-4 to TRBJ1-1; the match to TRBD1 covers 8 bases. This CDR3 comprises 13 residues. J was trimmed by 7 bases and V by 6 bases; bases with no gene match: 7. The CDR3 is CASSGQGRGEAFF. The CDR3, as DNA: TGTGCCAGCAGCGGACAGGGAAGAGGTGAAGCTTTCTTT.

The chain joins TRBV25-1 to TRBJ2-1; 11 nucleotides line up with TRBD1. The V segment lost 4 bases and the J segment 4 bases; nucleotides outside the gene matches: 3. Looked up from germline, CDR1 is MGHDK and CDR2 is SYGVNS. The CDR3 has 15 amino acids. The CDR3 region has the DNA TGTGCCAGCAGTGGGGACAGGGGGTTTTACAATGAGCAGTTCTTC. As protein: CASSGDRGFYNEQFF.

V and J are TRBV19 and TRBJ2-1, with TRBD2 identical over 9 bases. V shed 4 bases and J 0 bases; nucleotides not matched to a gene: 7. Germline CDR1 is LNHDA and CDR2 is SQIVND (reference sequence). The CDR3 sequence is 17 residues long. Here the CDR3 DNA reads TGTGCCAGTAGTACACAGACTAGCGGCCGCTCCTACAATGAGCAGTTCTTC. It is translated as CASSTQTSGRSYNEQFF.